This record concerns one T cell receptor (beta chain) sequence. V lost 11 bases and J lost 0, with 13 bases in between. Per the germline V gene, CDR1 is SNHLY and CDR2 is FYNNEI. CDR3 length equals 14 residues. This sample is part of a study of cytomegalovirus exposure and HLA in healthy donors. Primers included in the PCR were 60 Vbeta and 13 Jbeta primers. Here immunoSEQ multiplex PCR was the method, and the copy in TCRdb shows in-frame clones only, minus some. The data show 160,000 or so clones, 70% to 85% seen once. V and J are TRBV2 and TRBJ2-2; D is possibly TRBD2 (6 bases). The specimen sequenced was PBMCs. The TCR was taken from a male donor in good health and CMV-seronegative. The CDR3: CAHSGLPNTGELFF. The CDR3 bases are TGTGCCCATTCGGGACTTCCGAACACCGGGGAGCTGTTTTTT.